In this sample, the clone carrying this T cell receptor (beta chain) turned up a few times. These data come from a study of human T cells and chemical hapten exposure. Time point specified: patch test 1, 2 weeks after DPC sensitization. Treatment here: therapeutic diphenylcyclopropenone sensitization with weekly scalp DPC. TCRdb reprocessed the RACE reads with MiXCR, giving one entry per CDR3 protein. Among roughly 82,000 distinct CDR3 sequences listed, approximately 10% were seen once. Trimming at V came to 7 bases and at J to 5 bases, leaving 21 bases not matched to a gene. CDR3 size: 19 residues. Germline V lookup: CDR1 MNHNS, CDR2 SASEGT.

This material consisted of whole blood, taken in connection with sensitization to the hapten diphenylcyclopropenone (DPC). The clonotype comes from a woman in her fifties or sixties with alopecia areata. Some clones in this sample may be carry-over from other donors' samples. The chain has TRBV6-1 and TRBJ2-1; 9 positions agree with TRBD1. This CDR3 reads CASIQKRDRAGPGNNEQFF. CDR3 coding DNA: TGTGCCAGCATTCAAAAACGGGACAGGGCAGGACCAGGTAACAATGAGCAGTTCTTC.